This T cell receptor (beta chain) stems from a study of T-cell reconstitution after alpha-beta-depleted transplantation in children. Study results and caveats: Surviving thymic progenitors and recipient T cells were the source of high TCRbeta diversity at day 60 in some patients. Approximately two months post-transplant, alpha-beta T cells reportedly originated from several hundred expanded graft clones. Fresh T-cell production supplied most of the T-cell counts and diversity seen one year after transplant.

The CDR3 has 12 amino acids. Deletions cut 5 bases from V and 8 bases from J, with 10 bases between. The V gene's germline CDR1 is SGHVS and CDR2 FQNEAQ. As it was prepared, the TCRbeta library received unique molecular identifiers. TCRdb itself ran the PCR reads through MiXCR, one entry per CDR3 protein. The repertoire has approximately 430,000 distinct CDR3 sequences, roughly 16% of them found once; the top ten carry just under 30%. About this clonotype itself: Its target is not known.

The sample here was PBMCs, mostly from graft donor cells, taken 360 days after TCRalphabeta/CD19-depleted stem cell transplant. The source of this sequence is a boy under two years old who had a stem cell transplant for Wiskott-Aldrich syndrome, so the T cells may come from the graft donor. The J gene is TRBJ2-1, the V gene TRBV7-8, with a weak D call TRBD2 (6 bases). The CDR3 DNA reads as TGTGCCAGCAGCATTACTAGCCATGAGCAGTTCTTC. The encoded protein is CASSITSHEQFF.